This T cell receptor beta chain was profiled in a study of Tregs in tolerant kidney transplant recipients. The study's findings and limits: Findings come from small patient numbers and require larger validation. Biological reproducibility was not directly addressed in this study.

CD4+CD25+CD127- Tregs, CD4+CD25- non-Tregs, CD4 and CD8 cells were sorted. In regard to this clone: Antigen specificity is unknown.

Trimming pared 4 bases from V and 3 bases from J, leaving 19 bases between. The CDR3 is 17 amino acids. The germline CDR1 and CDR2 sequences are GTSNPN and SVGIG (reference sequence). Data came from immunoSEQ multiplex PCR; TCRdb stores just in-frame clones and leaves some out. This sample has under 100,000 clones, with about 92% found just once. The chain recombines TRBV30 with TRBJ2-6; D is tentatively TRBD1 or TRBD2 (5 bases each). The sequence was obtained from a human donor in good health. The sample consisted of CD8+ T cells from blood. CDR3 DNA: TGTGCCTGGACCGGGGACCTTCTGGACTTTGGGGCCAACGTCCTGACTTTC. It encodes CAWTGDLLDFGANVLTF.